This T cell receptor beta chain emerged from a study of blood T cell repertoires in COVID-19. For this clone: The same CDR3 can be traced to other DNA sequences in this sample.

How the authors handled the data: The authors estimated nucleated cell counts from reference gene primer amplification. TCRdb's copy holds only in-frame clones and misses some; the assay was immunoSEQ multiplex PCR. Clonal size and the V and J genes are those of that table, whereas D and trimming came from the DNA. The sample comprises about 240,000 clones, 88% of which are singletons, and 0.75% to 1% rests with the top ten. The clonotype comes from a middle-aged woman who had recovered from COVID-19. The material sequenced was peripheral blood.

The CDR3 loop reads CASSLGSYEQYF. CDR3 nucleotides: TGTGCCAGCAGCTTAGGCAGCTACGAGCAGTACTTC. The chain has TRBV7-9 and TRBJ2-7; D remains ambiguous. There are 12 residues in the CDR3. The germline V and J ends were trimmed by 1 base and 3 bases, with 4 bases remaining between them. The germline V gene encodes CDR1 SEHNR and CDR2 FQNEAQ (reference sequence). The entire variable domain, with the rest obtained from reference TRBV7-9 and TRBJ2-7, is as follows: DTGVSQNPRHKITKRGQNVTFRCDPISEHNRLYWYRQTLGQGPEFLTYFQNEAQLEKSRLLSDRFSAERPKGSFSTLEIQRTEQGDSAMYLCASSLGSYEQYFGPGTRLTVT.